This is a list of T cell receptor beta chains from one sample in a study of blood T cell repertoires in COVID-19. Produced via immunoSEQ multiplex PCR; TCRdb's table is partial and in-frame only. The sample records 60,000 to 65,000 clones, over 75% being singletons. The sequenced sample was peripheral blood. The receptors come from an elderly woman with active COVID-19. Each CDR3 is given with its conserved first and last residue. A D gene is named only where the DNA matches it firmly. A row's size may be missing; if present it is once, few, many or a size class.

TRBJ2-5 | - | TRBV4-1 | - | TGCGCCAGCAGCCTTCTAGGGGGAGAGACCCAGTACTTC | CASSLLGGETQYF
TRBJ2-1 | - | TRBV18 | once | TGTGCCAGCTCACCAGCAGGGGAAAGCTCCTACAATGAGCAGTTCTTC | CASSPAGESSYNEQFF
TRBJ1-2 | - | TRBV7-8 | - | TGTGCCAGCAGCTTAGAAAACAGCCGCTACACCTTC | CASSLENSRYTF
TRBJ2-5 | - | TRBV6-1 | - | TGTGCCAGCAGTGAAAGGGCGGGAAGGGGTCGAGAGACCCAGTACTTC | CASSERAGRGRETQYF
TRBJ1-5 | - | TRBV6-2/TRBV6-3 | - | TGTGCCAGCAGTTACCGGGGGGATTTTGGCAATCAGCCCCAGCATTTT | CASSYRGDFGNQPQHF
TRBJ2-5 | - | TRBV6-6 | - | TGTGCCAGCAGCAAGTCTCGGGAAATCCAAGAGACCCAGTACTTC | CASSKSREIQETQYF
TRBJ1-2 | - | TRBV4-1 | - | TGCGCCAGCAGCCAAGTGTCAGGGTCTAACTATGGCTACACCTTC | CASSQVSGSNYGYTF
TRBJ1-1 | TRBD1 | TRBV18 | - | TGTGCCAGCTCACCCCCCCTGGGCCGGACAGGCCCCGAAGCTTTCTTT | CASSPPLGRTGPEAFF
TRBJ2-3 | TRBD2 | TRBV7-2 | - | TGTGCCAGCAGCTTAGCCGGGCGGGGGGGATCAGATACGCAGTATTTT | CASSLAGRGGSDTQYF
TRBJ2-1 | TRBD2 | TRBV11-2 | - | TGTGCCAGCAGCTCGGGACTAGGAAACTACAATGAGCAGTTCTTC | CASSSGLGNYNEQFF
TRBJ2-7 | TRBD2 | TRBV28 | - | TGTGCCAGCAGTCCTGCCGGACTAGCGAATTACGAGCAGTACTTC | CASSPAGLANYEQYF
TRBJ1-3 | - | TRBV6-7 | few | TGTGCCACCCAGGAGGGTGACTCTGGAAACACCATATATTTT | CATQEGDSGNTIYF
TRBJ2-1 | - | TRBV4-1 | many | TGCGCCAGCAGCCAAGAGCCTAACTACAATGAGCAGTTCTTC | CASSQEPNYNEQFF
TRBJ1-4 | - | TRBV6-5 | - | TGTGCCAGCAGTTACTCGGGCAGTGAATTGAATGAAAAACTGTTTTTT | CASSYSGSELNEKLFF
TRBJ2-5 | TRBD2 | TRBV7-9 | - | TGTGCCAGCAGCTCGGGACTAGATATCGGGACCCAGTACTTC | CASSSGLDIGTQYF
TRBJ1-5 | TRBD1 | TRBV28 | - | TGTGCCAGCAGCCCCCCGGGACAGGGACGTAGGAATCAGCCCCAGCATTTT | CASSPPGQGRRNQPQHF
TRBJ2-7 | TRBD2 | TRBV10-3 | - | TGTGCCATCAGTCTCGGGACTAGCGGGAAGGGGGGCTCCTACGAGCAGTACTTC | CAISLGTSGKGGSYEQYF
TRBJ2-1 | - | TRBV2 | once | TGTGCCAGCATACGGGAGCAAAGCTACAATGAGCAGTTCTTC | CASIREQSYNEQFF
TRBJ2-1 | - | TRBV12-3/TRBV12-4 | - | TGTGCCAGCAGTCAAATTAATGAGCAGTTCTTC | CASSQINEQFF
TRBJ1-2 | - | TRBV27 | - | TGTGCCAGCAGCGCCTCCCGGGGGGGGCCCTATGGCTACACCTTC | CASSASRGGPYGYTF
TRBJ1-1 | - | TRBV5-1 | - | TGCGCCAGCAGCTTCGGTCACGGGAAGAACACTGAAGCTTTCTTT | CASSFGHGKNTEAFF
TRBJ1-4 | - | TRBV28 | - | TGTGCCAGCAGTGGCCTCCGGGGGGCGACTAATGAAAAACTGTTTTTT | CASSGLRGATNEKLFF
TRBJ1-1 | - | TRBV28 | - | TGTGCCAGCAGTTTATCCGGGTCTCCGAACACTGAAGCTTTCTTT | CASSLSGSPNTEAFF
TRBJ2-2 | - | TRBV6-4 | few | TGTGCCAGCAGTGACTCGATCAGGACAGTAAGGGGGACCGGGGAGCTGTTTTTT | CASSDSIRTVRGTGELFF
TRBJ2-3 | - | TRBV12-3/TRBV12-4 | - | TGTGCCAGCAGTTCAAGCACAGATACGCAGTATTTT | CASSSSTDTQYF
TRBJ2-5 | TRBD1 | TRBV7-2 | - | TGTGCCAGCAGAACCTCGACAGGGGTCCAAGAGACCCAGTACTTC | CASRTSTGVQETQYF
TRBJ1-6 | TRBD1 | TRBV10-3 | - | TGTGCCACCCGGGCCGCAGGGGGCTCGGTAGATAATTCACCCCTCCACTTT | CATRAAGGSVDNSPLHF
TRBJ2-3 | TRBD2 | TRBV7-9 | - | TGTGCCAGCAGCTTTAGCGGGGAGGACACAGATACGCAGTATTTT | CASSFSGEDTDTQYF
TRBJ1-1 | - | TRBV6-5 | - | TGTGCCACCTCGCGGGCCAAGAACACTGAAGCTTTCTTT | CATSRAKNTEAFF
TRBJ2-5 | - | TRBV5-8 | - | TGTGCCAGCAGCCAGGGGCGGACCAAAGAGACCCAGTACTTC | CASSQGRTKETQYF
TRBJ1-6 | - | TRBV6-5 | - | TGTGCCAGCAGTTACTCGAACGGGTATAATTCACCCCTCCACTTT | CASSYSNGYNSPLHF
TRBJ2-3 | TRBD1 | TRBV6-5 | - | TGTGCCAGCACTCGGGGACAGAACACAGATACGCAGTATTTT | CASTRGQNTDTQYF
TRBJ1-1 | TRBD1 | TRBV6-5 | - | TGTGCCAGCAGGCCCCAAAACAGGGGAACTGAAGCTTTCTTT | CASRPQNRGTEAFF
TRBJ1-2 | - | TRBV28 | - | TGTGCCAGCAGTTTCTGGGGGCTGGGCGGCTACACCTTC | CASSFWGLGGYTF
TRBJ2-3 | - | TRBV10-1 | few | TGCGCCAGCAGTGACAACACAGATACGCAGTATTTT | CASSDNTDTQYF
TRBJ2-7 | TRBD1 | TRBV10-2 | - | TGCGCCAGCAGCGAGACAGGGTCCTACGAGCAGTACTTC | CASSETGSYEQYF
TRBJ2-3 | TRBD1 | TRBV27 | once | TGTGCCAGCAGTCCAACCGGGACAGCTCCTCGAGCTACGCAGTATTTT | CASSPTGTAPRATQYF
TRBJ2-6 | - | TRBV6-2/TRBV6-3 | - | TGTGCCAGCAGCGATCGAAACAGCGGCTCTGGGGCCAACGTCCTGACTTTC | CASSDRNSGSGANVLTF
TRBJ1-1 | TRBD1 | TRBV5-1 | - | TGCGCCAGCAGCCAAATGACCGGGACAGACACTGAAGCTTTCTTT | CASSQMTGTDTEAFF
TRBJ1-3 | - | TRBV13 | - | TGTGCCAGCAGCTTAGGCCTTGATGGCTCCAACACCATATATTTT | CASSLGLDGSNTIYF
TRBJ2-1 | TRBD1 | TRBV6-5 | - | TGTGCCAGCACCAGGGGGAATAGAAATGAGCAGTTCTTC | CASTRGNRNEQFF
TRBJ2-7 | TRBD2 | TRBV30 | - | TGTGCCTGGAGTCCGCTAGCGGGTTCCTACGAGCAGTACTTC | CAWSPLAGSYEQYF
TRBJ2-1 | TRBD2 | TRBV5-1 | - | TGCGCCAGCAGCCCTCTAGCGGGAGGGATCAATGAGCAGTTCTTC | CASSPLAGGINEQFF
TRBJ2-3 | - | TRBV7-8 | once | TGTGCCAGCAGCTTAGCGGGCCCAACTAGCACAGATACGCAGTATTTT | CASSLAGPTSTDTQYF
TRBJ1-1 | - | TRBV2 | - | TGTGCCAGCAGTGAACAGGGTTACACTGAAGCTTTCTTT | CASSEQGYTEAFF
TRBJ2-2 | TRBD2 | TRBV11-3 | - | TGTGCCAGCAGCACGGGACTAGCGGGAGGCACCGGGGAGCTGTTTTTT | CASSTGLAGGTGELFF
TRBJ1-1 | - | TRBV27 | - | TGTGCCAGCAGTGCGGGCTACATGAACACTGAAGCTTTCTTT | CASSAGYMNTEAFF
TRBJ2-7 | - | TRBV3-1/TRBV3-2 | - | TGTGCCAGCAGCCACCGAGGAGGGGGGGGCGAGCAGTACTTC | CASSHRGGGGEQYF
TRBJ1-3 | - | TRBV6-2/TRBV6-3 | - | TGTGCCAGCAGTTCCTATTACGCCCGGACAGTCTCTGGAAACACCATATATTTT | CASSSYYARTVSGNTIYF
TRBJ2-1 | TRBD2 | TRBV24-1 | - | TGTGCCACCAGTGATCTAGCGGACTACAATGAGCAGTTCTTC | CATSDLADYNEQFF
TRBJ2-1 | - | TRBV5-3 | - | TGTGCCAGAAGCTTGAACAGGTGCAGCGAGCAGTTCTTC | CARSLNRCSEQFF